This TCR beta chain was profiled in a study of blood T cell repertoires in COVID-19. Germline V gene data show CDR1 as MGHRA and CDR2 as YSYEKL. Trimming left V 1 base short and J 0 bases short, with 4 bases between. The CDR3 runs 14 residues. TCRdb keeps only in-frame clones here, not all; method: immunoSEQ multiplex PCR. The sample consists of some 200,000 clones, 65% to 90% of them appearing once. This receptor was taken from a human donor in a cohort sampled during active COVID-19. The gene calls are TRBV4-1 and TRBJ2-1; no clear D. Sequenced material: peripheral blood. CDR3 in DNA: TGCGCCAGCAGCCAAGTTCGCTCCTACAATGAGCAGTTCTTC. This codes for CASSQVRSYNEQFF.